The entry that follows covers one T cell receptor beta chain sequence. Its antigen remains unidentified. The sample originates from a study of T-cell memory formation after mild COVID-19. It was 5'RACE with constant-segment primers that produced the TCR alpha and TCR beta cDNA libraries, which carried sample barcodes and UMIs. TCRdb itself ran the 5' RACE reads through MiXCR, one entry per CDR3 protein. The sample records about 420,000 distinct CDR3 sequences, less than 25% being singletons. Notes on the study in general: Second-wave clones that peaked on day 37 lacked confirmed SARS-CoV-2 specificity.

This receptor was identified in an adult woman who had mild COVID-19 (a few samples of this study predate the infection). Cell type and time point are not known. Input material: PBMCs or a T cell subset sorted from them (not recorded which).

The DNA of the CDR3 is TGTGCCATCAGCACACAGACCCTACTCTACAATGAGCAGTTCTTC. Its translation: CAISTQTLLYNEQFF. J is TRBJ2-1 and V is TRBV10-3, with no clear D. Per the germline V gene, CDR1 is ENHRY and CDR2 is SYGVKD. This CDR3 comprises 15 residues. The V and J ends lost 6 bases and 3 bases respectively, with 15 bases between them.